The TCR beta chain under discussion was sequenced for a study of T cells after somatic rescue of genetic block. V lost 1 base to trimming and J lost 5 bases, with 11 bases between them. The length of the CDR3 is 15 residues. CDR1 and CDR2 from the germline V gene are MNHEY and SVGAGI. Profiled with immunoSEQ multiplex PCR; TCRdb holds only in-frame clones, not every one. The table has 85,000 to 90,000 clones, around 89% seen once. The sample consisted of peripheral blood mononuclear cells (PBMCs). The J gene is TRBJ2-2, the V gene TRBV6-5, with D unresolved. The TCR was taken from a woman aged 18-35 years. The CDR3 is CASSYFPSSTGELFF. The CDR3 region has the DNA TGTGCCAGCAGTTACTTCCCAAGTTCAACCGGGGAGCTGTTTTTT.